This record covers a single T cell receptor (beta chain). This specimen comes from a study of regulatory T cells. Every patient with CD3G deficiency had evidence of autoimmunity. In germline, CDR1 is ENHRY, CDR2 SYGVKD. The CDR3 runs 14 residues. Trimming removed 3 bases from V and 2 bases from J, with 5 bases in between. Primers: 52 TRBV forward and 13 TRBJ reverse. TCRdb keeps only in-frame clones here, not all; method: immunoSEQ multiplex PCR. The sample lists approximately 20,000 clones, 80% to 95% occurring once. This clonotype was obtained from a child younger than 10 with CD3G deficiency. The sequenced sample consisted of CD8+ T cells sorted from blood. The chain combines TRBV10-3 with TRBJ2-6; D call uncertain. The CDR3 region is CAISERAGANVLTF. The CDR3 coding sequence is TGTGCCATCAGTGAACGTGCTGGGGCCAACGTCCTGACTTTC.